The entry below describes one T cell receptor (beta chain). Its antigen is undetermined. Primers: 60 Vbeta forward and 13 Jbeta reverse. Assay: immunoSEQ multiplex PCR; the TCRdb copy retains only in-frame clones and omits some. Among about 200,000 clones listed, around 73% were seen once. The sample comes from a study of cytomegalovirus exposure and HLA in healthy donors. General study findings and limits: HLA alleles were associated with fewer than 20,000 TCR beta sequences in a later analysis at 0.05 false discovery rate. Researchers counted some 150 TCR beta chains as cytomegalovirus-associated.

The CDR3 spans 17 residues. The V and J ends lost 0 bases and 2 bases, in that order; junction bases with no gene match: 6. In germline, CDR1 is MNHEY, CDR2 SMNVEV (reference sequence). Healthy bone marrow donors made up the donor group. Sequenced material: PBMCs. The V call is TRBV27, the J call TRBJ1-4, with 7 bases matching TRBD1. The sequence was collected from a woman aged 25 to 45 in good health and CMV-seronegative. As DNA, the CDR3 is TGTGCCAGCAGTTTATCGGGGACAGAGCTCACTAATGAAAAACTGTTTTTT. Protein: CASSLSGTELTNEKLFF.